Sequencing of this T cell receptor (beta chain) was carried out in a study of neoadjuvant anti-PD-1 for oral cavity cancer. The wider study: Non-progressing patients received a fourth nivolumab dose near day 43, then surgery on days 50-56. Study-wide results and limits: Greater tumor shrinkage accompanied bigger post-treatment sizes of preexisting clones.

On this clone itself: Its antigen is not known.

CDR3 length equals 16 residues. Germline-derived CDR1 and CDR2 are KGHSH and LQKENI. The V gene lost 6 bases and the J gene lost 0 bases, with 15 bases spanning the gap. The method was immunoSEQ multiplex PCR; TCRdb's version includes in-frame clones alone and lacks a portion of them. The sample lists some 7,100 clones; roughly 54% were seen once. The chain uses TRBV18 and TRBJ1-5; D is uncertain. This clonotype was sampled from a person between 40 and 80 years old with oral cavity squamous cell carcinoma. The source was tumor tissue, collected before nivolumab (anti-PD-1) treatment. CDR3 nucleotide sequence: TGTGCCAGCTCGCCCTTACGGACGGATAGCAATCAGCCCCAGCATTTT. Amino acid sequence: CASSPLRTDSNQPQHF.